These 26 T cell receptor beta chains were sequenced from one sample in a study of beta chain features in type 1 diabetes. Findings of the study overall: Within each of all four CD4+ subsets, Type 1 diabetes patients had TCRB CDR3s that were moderately but significantly shorter.

The study reverse transcribed the entire isolated RNA, so it sequenced expressed TCRB transcripts. This table comes from immunoSEQ multiplex PCR, and its TCRdb copy is limited to in-frame clones, with some not included. The sample consists of 240,000 or so clones, approximately 15% of them appearing once. These TCRs' antigens remain unknown. Sequencing was done on a sample of naive CD4+ T cells from blood. These receptors were taken from a man aged 25-45 years with type 1 diabetes.

The CDR3 sequence: CASSPSGVTDTQYF. The CDR3 DNA is TGTGCCAGCAGTCCTAGCGGGGTAACAGATACGCAGTATTTT. V is TRBV27 and J is TRBJ2-3; TRBD2 aligns across 9 bases. CDR3 length equals 14 residues. With 5 bases clipped from V and 3 bases from J, the junction kept 3 bases outside the gene matches. The V gene's germline CDR1 is MNHEY and CDR2 SMNVEV (reference sequence).

The sample holds a few counts of this clone. The V gene is TRBV19, the J gene TRBJ1-1; the D gene is possibly TRBD1 (5 bases). This CDR3 contains 12 residues. Trimming took 10 bases from V and 1 from J, leaving 10 bases between them. The V gene's germline CDR1 is LNHDA and CDR2 SQIVND (reference sequence). The DNA of the CDR3 is TGTGCCACTTGGACACGGAACACTGAAGCTTTCTTT. It encodes CATWTRNTEAFF.

This clone occurred a few times. The V and J genes are TRBV19 and TRBJ1-2; D unclear. Germline CDR1 and CDR2: LNHDA and SQIVND (reference sequence). V lost 7 bases and J 7 bases, leaving 16 bases between the germline ends. This CDR3 is built from 13 residues. The CDR3, as DNA: TGTGCCAGTACCACGTCGGGGTATGGTGGCTACACCTTC. It encodes CASTTSGYGGYTF.

J is TRBJ2-3 and V is TRBV4-1; D unclear. Germline V gene lookup returns CDR1 MGHRA and CDR2 YSYEKL. The V gene lost 4 bases and the J gene lost 2 bases, with 10 bases spanning the gap. This CDR3 has 14 amino acids. The CDR3 nucleotides are TGCGCCAGCAGCCGTAATCTCCTCACAGATACGCAGTATTTT. Its protein product is CASSRNLLTDTQYF.

The chain combines TRBV11-2 with TRBJ1-3; 12 bases are shared with TRBD1. V was pared by 5 bases and J by 3 bases, with 5 bases of the junction left unmatched. Germline values: CDR1 SGHAT, CDR2 FQNNGV. The CDR3 extends over 16 amino acids. The CDR3 region has the DNA TGTGCCAGCAGCGCCGGGACAGGGGGCCTTGGAAACACCATATATTTT. Protein product: CASSAGTGGLGNTIYF.

The CDR3 DNA follows: TGTGCTAGTGGTTCCGGGAAGGTGGACACCGGGGAGCTGTTTTTT. Translation: CASGSGKVDTGELFF. This chain connects TRBV12-5 to TRBJ2-2, with D perhaps TRBD2 (5 bases). The CDR3 is 15 residues long. The germline CDR1 and CDR2 sequences are LGHNT and FRNRAP. V lost 4 bases and J lost 3, with 12 bases in between.

V is TRBV7-9 and J is TRBJ1-6, with D possibly matching TRBD1 (5 bases). Germline V gene lookup returns CDR1 SEHNR and CDR2 FQNEAQ (reference sequence). V gave up 5 bases and J gave up 5 bases, with 10 bases separating them. There are 14 residues in the CDR3. The CDR3 region is CASSPRGDNSPLHF. The CDR3 bases are TGTGCCAGCAGCCCCCGGGGGGATAATTCACCCCTCCACTTT. Combining the CDR3 with reference TRBV7-9 and TRBJ1-6 gives the whole variable domain DTGVSQNPRHKITKRGQNVTFRCDPISEHNRLYWYRQTLGQGPEFLTYFQNEAQLEKSRLLSDRFSAERPKGSFSTLEIQRTEQGDSAMYLCASSPRGDNSPLHFGNGTRLTVT.

The chain combines TRBV6-5 with TRBJ2-7; D possibly corresponds to TRBD2 (7 bases). From germline, CDR1 is MNHEY and CDR2 SVGAGI. The ends were cut back, 5 bases at V and 0 bases at J, with 14 bases in the middle. The CDR3 is 15 residues long. CDR3 coding DNA: TGTGCCAGCAGTGGGATGGCGGGGGCCTCCTACGAGCAGTACTTC. Protein product: CASSGMAGASYEQYF.

The CDR3 spells CASGSQGAEAFF. The CDR3 nucleotides read TGCGCCAGCGGGTCACAGGGGGCTGAAGCTTTCTTT. V and J are TRBV5-1 and TRBJ1-1; TRBD1 matches at 8 bases. The CDR3 consists of 12 residues. Germline CDR1 reads SGHRS; CDR2 reads YFSETQ. V shed 7 bases, J shed 6 bases, and the junction held 5 bases outside the gene matches.

This clone was seen a few times. The V call is TRBV5-1, the J call TRBJ1-2; the D is unclear. Germline CDR1 is SGHRS and CDR2 is YFSETQ. This CDR3 region has 13 residues. V shed 3 bases and J shed 3 bases, with 9 bases lying between them. The CDR3: CASSSDRDYGYTF. The CDR3 region has the DNA TGCGCCAGCAGCTCCGACCGGGACTATGGCTACACCTTC.

This clone was seen a few times. The V gene is TRBV7-2, the J gene TRBJ2-7; D is possibly TRBD2 (6 bases). In germline, CDR1 is SGHTA, CDR2 FQGNSA. V was trimmed by 1 base and J by 3 bases, leaving 7 bases between them. This CDR3 contains 13 residues. CDR3 protein: CASSLGGNYEQYF. As DNA, the CDR3 is TGTGCCAGCAGCTTAGGCGGGAACTACGAGCAGTACTTC.

V is TRBV9 and J is TRBJ2-6; no firm D call. Germline values: CDR1 SGDLS, CDR2 YYNGEE. V was shortened by 0 bases and J by 0 bases, with 19 bases between the two germline ends. The CDR3 contains 20 residues. The CDR3 sequence is CASSVAAGLHPGSGANVLTF. The CDR3 DNA is TGTGCCAGCAGCGTAGCTGCAGGTCTTCACCCCGGCTCTGGGGCCAACGTCCTGACTTTC.

The chain uses TRBV2 and TRBJ1-2; no reliable D call. Trimming removed 3 bases from V and 6 bases from J, with 17 bases in between. CDR1 is SNHLY, CDR2 FYNNEI, per germline. CDR3 length equals 15 residues. The CDR3 bases are TGTGCCAGCAGTGAGGAAGAGGACTTTTCCCATGGCTACACCTTC. It codes for CASSEEEDFSHGYTF.

The chain links TRBV30 to TRBJ1-2; 7 nucleotides agree with TRBD1. The CDR3 contains 13 residues. Per the germline V gene, CDR1 is GTSNPN and CDR2 is SVGIG (reference sequence). After removal of 1 base from V and 4 bases from J, the junction contained 3 bases not matched to a gene. For the CDR3, the DNA is TGTGCCTGGAGTGAGACAGGGTTCTATGGCTACACCTTC. Translating gives CAWSETGFYGYTF.

Only a few counts were recorded for this clone. The chain combines TRBV30 with TRBJ2-2; D is perhaps TRBD2 (5 bases). Trimming pared 2 bases from V and 5 bases from J, leaving 9 bases between. CDR1 is GTSNPN, CDR2 SVGIG, per germline (reference sequence). This CDR3 spans 13 amino acids. CDR3 residues: CAWSTGVTGELFF. The CDR3 region has the DNA TGTGCCTGGAGTACCGGGGTGACCGGGGAGCTGTTTTTT.

This sequence joins TRBV6-5 and TRBJ2-5; weak D call: TRBD2 (6 bases). The CDR3 loop spans 15 amino acids. The germline V and J ends were trimmed by 6 bases and 5 bases, with 19 bases remaining between them. CDR1 is MNHEY, CDR2 SVGAGI, per germline. The CDR3 sequence: CASRPTGADGETQYF. CDR3 sequence (DNA): TGTGCCAGCAGACCCACGGGAGCCGACGGGGAGACCCAGTACTTC.

This clone was found once. The chain's CDR3 is CASRMTGVNSPLHF. The CDR3 nucleotides are TGTGCCAGCCGCATGACAGGCGTTAATTCACCCCTCCACTTT. J is TRBJ1-6 and V is TRBV6-1, with D maybe TRBD1 (6 bases). From germline, CDR1 is MNHNS and CDR2 SASEGT. The CDR3 is 14 residues long. Trimming took off 8 bases at V and 6 bases at J, with 14 bases between the two ends.

J is TRBJ2-3 and V is TRBV19, with a weak D call TRBD1 (6 bases). The CDR3 contains 13 residues. Trimming cost V 9 bases and J 1 base, with 11 bases left between them. Germline values: CDR1 LNHDA, CDR2 SQIVND (reference sequence). CDR3 sequence: CASTGWGTDTQYF. The CDR3 DNA sequence: TGTGCCAGCACAGGGTGGGGCACAGATACGCAGTATTTT.

The sample holds a few counts of this clone. The chain recombines TRBV23-1 with TRBJ1-5; D is undetermined. TRBV23-1 is marked as an open reading frame, function uncertain. The CDR3 loop spans 13 amino acids. Trimming removed 6 bases at V and 2 bases at J, with 8 bases between. CDR3 sequence (DNA): TGCGCCAGCAGCCTACGGGGCAATCAGCCCCAGCATTTT. This gives the protein CASSLRGNQPQHF.

This clone was seen more than once but under ten times. The chain carries TRBV5-1 and TRBJ2-7; 14 bases agree with TRBD2. J lost 5 bases, V lost 4 bases, and 8 bases had no gene match. Germline V gene lookup returns CDR1 SGHRS and CDR2 YFSETQ. The CDR3 has 16 amino acids. The CDR3 reads CASSGPGLAGADEQYF. The CDR3 nucleotides read TGCGCCAGCAGCGGGCCGGGACTAGCGGGAGCCGACGAGCAGTACTTC.

V gene TRBV19 combines with J gene TRBJ2-7; 10 nucleotides align to TRBD1. The CDR3 has 15 amino acids. Trimming removed 5 bases from V and 2 bases from J; junction bases left unmatched: 6. CDR1 and CDR2 from the germline V gene are LNHDA and SQIVND (reference sequence). CDR3 coding DNA: TGTGCCAGTAGTCCAGGGACAGGGGCAACCTACGAGCAGTACTTC. This gives the protein CASSPGTGATYEQYF.

This sequence joins TRBV5-1 and TRBJ2-7; D is undetermined. Germline CDR1 and CDR2: SGHRS and YFSETQ. The CDR3 covers 14 residues. The V end was cut by 5 bases, the J end by 4 bases, with 16 bases between. The chain's CDR3 is CASRPELTPYEQYF. The CDR3 DNA sequence: TGCGCCAGCAGACCTGAACTCACCCCTTACGAGCAGTACTTC.

V gene TRBV6-5 combines with J gene TRBJ1-2; the match to TRBD1 covers 9 bases. The CDR3 is 12 amino acids. Per germline, CDR1 MNHEY and CDR2 SVGAGI. V shed 6 bases and J 8 bases; nucleotides not matched to a gene: 4. The CDR3 DNA follows: TGTGCCAGCAGCGCGACAGGGGGAGGCTACACCTTC. This sequence encodes CASSATGGGYTF.

This clone showed up just a few times. The chain carries TRBV5-1 and TRBJ1-6; D not certain. Germline V lookup: CDR1 SGHRS, CDR2 YFSETQ. The CDR3 spans 15 residues. The V end lost 0 bases, the J end lost 7 bases, and 11 bases lay between the germline ends. The CDR3 is CASSLGRVENSPLHF. The CDR3 DNA is TGCGCCAGCAGCTTGGGGCGGGTCGAGAATTCACCCCTCCACTTT.

The gene calls are TRBV30 and TRBJ1-5, with no clear D. CDR3 length: 13 amino acids. Germline V gene data show CDR1 as GTSNPN and CDR2 as SVGIG (reference sequence). Trimming cost V 4 bases and J 5 bases, with 12 bases left between them. The CDR3, as DNA: TGTGCCTGGAACGGCAGGTTTGATCAGCCCCAGCATTTT. It yields the protein CAWNGRFDQPQHF.

The chain combines TRBV28 with TRBJ1-2, with D possibly matching TRBD1 (5 bases). CDR1 and CDR2 (germline): MDHEN, SYDVKM. The CDR3 sequence is 14 residues long. V was trimmed by 3 bases and J by 2 bases, leaving 10 bases between them. In DNA form, the CDR3 reads TGTGCCAGCAGTTTGGCCGGACAAAACTATGGCTACACCTTC. Translation gives CASSLAGQNYGYTF.